This TCR beta chain was profiled in a study of T cell responses to AZD1222 COVID-19 vaccine. The study, taken as a whole, reports: Sampling that yielded the repertoires occurred only after the peak T cell response. Unmutated regions of variants are reportedly targeted by nearly half of spike-specific TCRs. Receipt of two AZD1222 doses was followed by a rise in Spike-specific TCR breadth and depth.

The protocol was immunoSEQ multiplex PCR, while the TCRdb copy is restricted to in-frame clones and leaves out a portion. The sample records some 150,000 clones, roughly 91% being singletons. The CDR3 spans 15 residues. The trim removed 3 bases at V and 4 bases at J, leaving 7 bases unmatched. The V gene's germline CDR1 is SGHTA and CDR2 FQGNSA. Turning to this clone: The antigen is unknown.

This sequence originates from an adult in good health. The chain is built from TRBV7-2 and TRBJ1-2, with 8 bases lining up with TRBD1. The material was peripheral blood, obtained on day 0 of AZD1222 vaccination. CDR3 sequence (DNA): TGTGCCAGCAGCTTCCAGACAGGGGACGGCTATGGCTACACCTTC. Its protein is CASSFQTGDGYGYTF.